This T cell receptor beta chain was found in a study of early T cells in non-severe SARS-CoV-2 infection. V lost 3 bases and J lost 5; bases outside the gene matches: 12. Per germline, CDR1 MGHDK and CDR2 SYGVNS. The CDR3 spans 18 residues. Unique molecular identifiers were added to individual cDNA molecules. TCRdb fed the 5' RACE reads into MiXCR, producing one record per CDR3 protein. The table records 100,000 to 150,000 distinct CDR3 sequences, approximately 15% of them present only once. This clonotype was picked up a small number of times. The sample comprised whole blood. The TCR sequence derives from an adult who was a healthcare worker with PCR-confirmed SARS-CoV-2 infection or an uninfected control (not recorded which). V usage is TRBV25-1 and J usage is TRBJ2-4; 11 nucleotides agree with TRBD2. CDR3 residues: CASSDPSGSGGVENIQYF. CDR3 DNA sequence: TGTGCCAGCAGTGATCCGTCGGGTAGCGGGGGGGTAGAAAACATTCAGTACTTC.